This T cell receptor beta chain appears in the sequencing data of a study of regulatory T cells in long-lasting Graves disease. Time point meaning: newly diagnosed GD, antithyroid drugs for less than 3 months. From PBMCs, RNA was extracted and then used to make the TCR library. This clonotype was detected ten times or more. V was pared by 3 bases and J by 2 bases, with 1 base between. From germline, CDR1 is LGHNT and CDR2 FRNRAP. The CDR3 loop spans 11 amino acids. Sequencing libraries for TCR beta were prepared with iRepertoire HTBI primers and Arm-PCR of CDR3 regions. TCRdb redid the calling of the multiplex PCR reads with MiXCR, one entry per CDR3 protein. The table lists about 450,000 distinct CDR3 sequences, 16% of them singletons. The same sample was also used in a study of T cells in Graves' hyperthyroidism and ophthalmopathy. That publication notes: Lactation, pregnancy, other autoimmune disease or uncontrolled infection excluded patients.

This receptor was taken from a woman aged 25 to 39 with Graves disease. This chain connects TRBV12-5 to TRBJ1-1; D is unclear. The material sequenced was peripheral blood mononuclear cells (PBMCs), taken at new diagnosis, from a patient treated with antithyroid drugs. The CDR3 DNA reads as TGTGCTAGTGGTTTCAACACTGAAGCTTTCTTT. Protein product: CASGFNTEAFF.